This T cell receptor beta chain was identified during a study of OX40 agonist ivuxolimab in advanced cancers. Data came from immunoSEQ multiplex PCR; TCRdb stores just in-frame clones and leaves some out. Here the sample spans roughly 97,000 clones, about 86% being singletons. The V end was cut by 2 bases, the J end by 1 base, with 12 bases between. CDR1 and CDR2 from the germline V gene are MNHEY and SMNVEV (reference sequence). The CDR3 is 15 residues long. The starting material was CD4+ or CD8+ T cells sorted from blood, obtained in a trial of the OX40 agonist ivuxolimab. The TCR sequence derives from an adult with an advanced solid tumor such as melanoma, head and neck, liver or kidney cancer. This chain connects TRBV27 to TRBJ2-7; D gene ambiguous. The CDR3 sequence: CASSLAPTFSYEQYF. In nucleotides, the CDR3 is TGTGCCAGCAGTTTAGCGCCCACATTTTCCTACGAGCAGTACTTC.